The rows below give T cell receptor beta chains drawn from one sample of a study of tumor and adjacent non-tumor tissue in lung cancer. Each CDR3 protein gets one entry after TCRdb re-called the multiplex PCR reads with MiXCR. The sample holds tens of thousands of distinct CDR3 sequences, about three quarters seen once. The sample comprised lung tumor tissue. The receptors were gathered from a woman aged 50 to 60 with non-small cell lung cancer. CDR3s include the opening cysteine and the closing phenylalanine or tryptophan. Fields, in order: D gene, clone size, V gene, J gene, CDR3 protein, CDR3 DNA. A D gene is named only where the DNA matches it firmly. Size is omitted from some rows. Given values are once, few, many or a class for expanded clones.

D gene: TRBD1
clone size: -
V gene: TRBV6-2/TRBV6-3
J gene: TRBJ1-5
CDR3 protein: CVSSTRGGWAQHF
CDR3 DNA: TGTGTCAGCAGCACCCGAGGGGGCTGGGCCCAGCATTTT

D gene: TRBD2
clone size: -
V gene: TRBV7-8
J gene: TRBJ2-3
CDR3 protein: CASSLDSSGNTDTQYF
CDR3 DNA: TGTGCCAGCAGCTTAGATTCTAGCGGGAATACAGATACGCAGTATTTT

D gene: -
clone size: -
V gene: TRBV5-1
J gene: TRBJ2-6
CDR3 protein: CTSSFTSTLISGANVLTF
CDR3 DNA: TGCACCAGCAGCTTCACGAGCACCCTTATCTCTGGGGCCAACGTCCTGACTTTC

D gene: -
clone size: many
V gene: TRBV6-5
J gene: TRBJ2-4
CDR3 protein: CASSYSRGGGSKNIQYF
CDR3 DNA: TGTGCCAGCAGTTACTCGCGGGGTGGCGGCTCCAAAAACATTCAGTACTTC

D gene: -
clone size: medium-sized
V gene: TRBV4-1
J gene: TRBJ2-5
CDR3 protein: CASSGTIDQETQYF
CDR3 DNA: TGCGCCAGCTCCGGGACAATCGATCAAGAGACCCAGTACTTC

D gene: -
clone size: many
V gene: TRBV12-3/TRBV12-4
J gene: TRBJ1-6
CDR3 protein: CASTQGELANSPLHF
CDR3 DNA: TGTGCCAGCACCCAAGGGGAACTAGCAAATTCACCCCTCCACTTT

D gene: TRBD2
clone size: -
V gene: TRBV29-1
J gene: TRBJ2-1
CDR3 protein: CSVEAAGGERNEQFF
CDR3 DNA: TGCAGCGTTGAAGCTGCGGGGGGCGAGCGCAATGAGCAGTTCTTC

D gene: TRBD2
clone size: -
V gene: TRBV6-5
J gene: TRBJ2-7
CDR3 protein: CASSHRALAGTYEQYF
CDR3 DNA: TGTGCCAGCAGCCATAGGGCTCTAGCGGGGACCTACGAGCAGTATTTC

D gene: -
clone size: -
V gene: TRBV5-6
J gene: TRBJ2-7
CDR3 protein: CVSSLGGAVFYEQYF
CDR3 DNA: TGTGTCAGCAGTTTGGGGGGAGCGGTCTTCTACGAGCAGTACTTC

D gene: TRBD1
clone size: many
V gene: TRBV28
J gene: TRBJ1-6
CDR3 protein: CASSWRQGASPLHF
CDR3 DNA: TGTGCCAGCAGTTGGAGACAGGGGGCATCACCCCTCCACTTT

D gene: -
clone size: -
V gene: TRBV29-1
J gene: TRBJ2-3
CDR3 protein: CSVDTAIMSTDTQYF
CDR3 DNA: TGCAGCGTCGACACCGCAATTATGTCCACAGATACGCAGTATTTT

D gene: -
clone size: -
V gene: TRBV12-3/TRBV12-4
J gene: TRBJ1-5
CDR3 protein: CASNFMSDQPQHF
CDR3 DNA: TGTGCCAGCAATTTCATGAGTGATCAGCCCCAACATTTT

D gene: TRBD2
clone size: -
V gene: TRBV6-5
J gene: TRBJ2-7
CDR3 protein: CVSKTSGSVTYDQYF
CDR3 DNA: TGTGTCAGCAAAACTAGCGGGAGTGTCACCTACGACCAGTACTTC

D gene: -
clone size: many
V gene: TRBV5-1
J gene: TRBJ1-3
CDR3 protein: CASSLAGATGNTIYF
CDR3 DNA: TGCGCCAGCAGCTTGGCAGGGGCCACTGGAAACACCATATATTTT

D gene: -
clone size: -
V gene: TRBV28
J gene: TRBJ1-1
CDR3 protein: CASSSPSCMDTEAFF
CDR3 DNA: TGTGCCAGCAGTTCCCCTTCCTGCATGGACACTGAAGCTTTCTTT

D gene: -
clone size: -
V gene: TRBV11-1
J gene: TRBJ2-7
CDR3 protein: CASSSDNYEQYF
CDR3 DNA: TGTGCCAGCAGCTCCGACAACTACGAGCAATACTTC

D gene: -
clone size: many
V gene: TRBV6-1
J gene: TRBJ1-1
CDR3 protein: CASGKGWGTSDTEAFF
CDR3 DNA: TGTGCCAGCGGCAAAGGGTGGGGTACCTCGGACACTGAAGCTTTCTTT

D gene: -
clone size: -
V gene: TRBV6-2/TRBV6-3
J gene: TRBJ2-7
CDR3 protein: CASQLPGLGANEQYF
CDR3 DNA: TGTGCCAGTCAGCTACCGGGACTGGGGGCCAACGAGCAGTATTTC

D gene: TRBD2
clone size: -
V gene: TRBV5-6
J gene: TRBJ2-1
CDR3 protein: CAGSSWDYQLRYNEHFF
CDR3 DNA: TGTGCCGGCAGCTCCTGGGACTACCAGCTAAGGTACAATGAGCATTTCTTC

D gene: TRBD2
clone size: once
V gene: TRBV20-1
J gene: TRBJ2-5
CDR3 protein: CSASAGGSSQETQYF
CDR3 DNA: TGCAGTGCTAGTGCCGGCGGGAGTAGCCAAGAGACCCAGTACTTC

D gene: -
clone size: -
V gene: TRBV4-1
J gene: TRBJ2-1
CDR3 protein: CASGQGHLVPYNEQFF
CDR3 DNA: TGCGCCAGCGGCCAAGGACATCTTGTGCCCTACAATGAGCAGTTCTTC

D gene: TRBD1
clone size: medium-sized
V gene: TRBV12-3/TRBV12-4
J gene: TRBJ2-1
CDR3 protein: CASSHSDRGGGEQFF
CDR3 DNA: TGTGCCAGCAGTCACTCGGACAGGGGAGGGGGTGAGCAGTTCTTC

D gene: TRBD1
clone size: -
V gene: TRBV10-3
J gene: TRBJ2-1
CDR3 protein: CAIAGQGDNNNVQFF
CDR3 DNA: TGTGCCATTGCGGGACAGGGCGACAACAACAATGTGCAGTTCTTC

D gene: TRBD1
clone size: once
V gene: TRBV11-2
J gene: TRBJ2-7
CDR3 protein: CASTLGQGHYEQYF
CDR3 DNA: TGTGCCAGCACCTTGGGACAGGGCCACTACGAGCAGTACTTC

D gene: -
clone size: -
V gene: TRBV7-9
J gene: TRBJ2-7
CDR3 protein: CASSSASYEHYF
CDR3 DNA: TGTGCCAGTAGCTCCGCATCCTACGAGCACTACTTC

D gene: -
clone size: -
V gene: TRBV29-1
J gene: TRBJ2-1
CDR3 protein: CSVGPAPNEQFF
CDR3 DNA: TGCAGTGTTGGACCAGCGCCCAATGAGCAGTTCTTC

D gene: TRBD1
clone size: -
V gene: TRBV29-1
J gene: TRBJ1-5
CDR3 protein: CSLRTGTGGSNQPQHF
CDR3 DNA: TGCAGCCTACGAACCGGGACAGGGGGTAGCAATCAGCCTCAGCATTTT

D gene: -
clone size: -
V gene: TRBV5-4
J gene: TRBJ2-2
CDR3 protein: CASSSVTNTGELLF
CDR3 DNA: TGTGCCAGCAGCTCCGTCACGAACACCGGGGAGCTGTTGTTT

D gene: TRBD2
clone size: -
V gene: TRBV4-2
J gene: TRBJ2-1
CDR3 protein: CASGQEAGDPYNEQFF
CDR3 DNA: TGTGCCAGTGGCCAAGAGGCGGGAGACCCCTACAATGAGCAGTTCTTC

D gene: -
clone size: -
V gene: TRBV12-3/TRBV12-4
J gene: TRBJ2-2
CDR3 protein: CASSGLRGVPGTGELFF
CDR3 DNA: TGTGCCAGCAGCGGGCTCAGGGGAGTTCCGGGGACCGGGGAGCTGTTTTTT

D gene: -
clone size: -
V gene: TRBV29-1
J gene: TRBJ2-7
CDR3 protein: CSVLTGKGNEQYF
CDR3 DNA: TGCAGTGTCCTTACCGGGAAGGGAAACGAGCAGTACTTC

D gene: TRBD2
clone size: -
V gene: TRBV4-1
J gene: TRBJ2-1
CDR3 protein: CASSQVTSGRKNEQFF
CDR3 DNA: TGCGCCAGCAGCCAAGTGACTAGCGGGAGAAAAAATGAGCAATTCTTC

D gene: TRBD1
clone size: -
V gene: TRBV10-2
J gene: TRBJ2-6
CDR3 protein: CASSPGTGSGANVLAF
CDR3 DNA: TGCGCCAGCAGTCCCGGGACAGGGTCCGGAGCCAACGTCCTGGCTTTC

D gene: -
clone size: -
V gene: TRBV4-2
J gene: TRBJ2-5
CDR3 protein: CASSQERRDALVETQNF
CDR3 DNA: TGTGCCAGCAGTCAGGAACGCCGGGACGCCCTGGTGGAGACCCAGAACTTC

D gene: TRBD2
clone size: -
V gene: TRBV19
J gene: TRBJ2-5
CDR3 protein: CASSIDREAQYF
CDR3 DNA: TGTGCCAGTAGTATAGATCGGGAGGCCCAGTACTTC

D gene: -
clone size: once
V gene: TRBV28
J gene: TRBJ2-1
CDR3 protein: CANITRERYNEQFF
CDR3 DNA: TGTGCCAACATTACGAGAGAGAGATACAATGAGCAGTTCTTC

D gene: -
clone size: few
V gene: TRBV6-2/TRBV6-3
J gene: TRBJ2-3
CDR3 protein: CASQGYSTDTQYF
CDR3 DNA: TGTGCCAGCCAGGGGTACTCCACAGATACGCAGTATTTT

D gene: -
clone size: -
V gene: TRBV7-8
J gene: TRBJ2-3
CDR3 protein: CTSGLGGRLAGTDTQYF
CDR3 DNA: TGTACCAGCGGCTTAGGGGGAAGACTAGCAGGCACAGATACGCAGTATTTT

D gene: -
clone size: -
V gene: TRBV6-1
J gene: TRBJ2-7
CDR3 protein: CASSAEGGYGQYF
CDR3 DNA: TGTGCCAGCAGTGCCGAGGGGGGATACGGGCAGTACTTC

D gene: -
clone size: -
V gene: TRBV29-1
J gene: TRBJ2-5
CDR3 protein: CSVEDPIDYRASRETQYF
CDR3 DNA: TGCAGCGTTGAAGATCCGATCGATTACAGGGCCAGTAGAGAGACCCAGTACTTC

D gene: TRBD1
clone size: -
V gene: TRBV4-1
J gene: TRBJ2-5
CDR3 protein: CASSQPGQGKVTQYF
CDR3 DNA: TGCGCCAGCAGCCAACCGGGACAGGGTAAGGTGACCCAGTACTTC

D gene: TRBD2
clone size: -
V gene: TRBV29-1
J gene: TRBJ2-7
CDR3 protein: CSVGGTRSSYEQYF
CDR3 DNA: TGCAGCGTTGGAGGGACTAGGAGCTCCTACGAGCAGTACTTC

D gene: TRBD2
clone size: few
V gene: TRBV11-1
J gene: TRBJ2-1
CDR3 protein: CVNGSGLAGGLQFF
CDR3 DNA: TGTGTCAACGGCTCAGGACTAGCGGGAGGGTTGCAGTTCTTC

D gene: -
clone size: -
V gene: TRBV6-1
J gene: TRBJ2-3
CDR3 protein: CAISDLIDTQYF
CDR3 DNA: TGTGCCATCAGTGACCTCATAGATACGCAGTATTTT

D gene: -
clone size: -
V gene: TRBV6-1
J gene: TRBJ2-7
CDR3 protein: CASNGEIASSYEQYF
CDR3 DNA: TGTGCCAGCAATGGGGAGATAGCGAGCAGTTACGAGCAGTACTTT

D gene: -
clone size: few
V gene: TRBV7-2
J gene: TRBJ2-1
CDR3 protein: CASSTLNEQFF
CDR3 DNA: TGTGCCAGCAGTACACTTAATGAGCAGTTCTTC

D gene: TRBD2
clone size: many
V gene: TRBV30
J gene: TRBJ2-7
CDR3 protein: CAWSPLAGGLEQYF
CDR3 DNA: TGTGCCTGGAGTCCCCTAGCGGGGGGGCTCGAGCAGTACTTC

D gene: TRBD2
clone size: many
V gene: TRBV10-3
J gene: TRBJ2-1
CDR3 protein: CAISESRGGNNEQFF
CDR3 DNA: TGTGCCATCAGTGAGTCCCGGGGAGGGAACAATGAGCAGTTCTTC

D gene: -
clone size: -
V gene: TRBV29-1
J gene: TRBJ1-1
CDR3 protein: CSVGGRQDDTETFF
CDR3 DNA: TGCAGCGTTGGGGGGAGACAGGACGACACTGAAACTTTCTTT

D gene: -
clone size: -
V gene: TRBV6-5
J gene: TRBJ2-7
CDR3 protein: CASSYSRGQDQYF
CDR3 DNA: TGTGCCAGCAGTTACTCGCGAGGCCAGGATCAGTACTTC